This TCR beta chain originates from a study of blood T cell repertoires in COVID-19. For the study at large: PBMCs, B-cell-depleted T cells, or T cells provided the cDNA or gDNA that made up the material.

Assay: immunoSEQ multiplex PCR; the TCRdb copy retains only in-frame clones and omits some. The table shows 350,000 to 400,000 clones, with around 91% occurring only once. The CDR3 spans 15 residues. Germline V gene sequence: CDR1 SGHAT, CDR2 FQNNGV. V lost 5 bases and J lost 0, with 11 bases in between. Sequenced material: PBMCs or T cells enriched from blood (not recorded which). This chain uses TRBV11-2 with TRBJ1-3; D might be TRBD1 (5 bases). This TCR was sampled from a man aged 18 to 29 who had recovered from COVID-19. CDR3 bases: TGTGCCAGCAGCCTAACGGGGGGCTCTGGAAACACCATATATTTT. It yields the protein CASSLTGGSGNTIYF.